The T cell receptor beta chain under discussion was sequenced for a study of blood T cells in healthy people across ages. Whole-study context: For every two T cells, template switching captured about one barcoded beta molecule.

Study outcomes and limitations: In older individuals, TCR beta diversity per million T cells was lower, falling roughly linearly with age. A greater number of naive CD4+ cells and higher diversity distinguished long-lived donors from aged donors.

For the second PCR, which ran for about 7 to 11 cycles, a sample-barcoded 5' primer and a J-beta primer mix were used. Every cDNA molecule carried a tag from a template-switch adaptor bearing 12 random nucleotides. TCRdb recomputed calls from the 5' RACE reads with MiXCR, one row per CDR3 protein. The sample gives about 680,000 distinct CDR3 sequences, around 49% of which show up once; about a third is in the top ten. CDR3 length: 14 residues. Germline V gene data show CDR1 as MNHNY and CDR2 as SVGAGI (reference sequence). V was pared by 5 bases and J by 6 bases, with 7 bases of the junction left unmatched. There are many counts of this clonotype. Its antigen is unknown.

Source material: blood. The source of this sequence is an older woman in good health. This sequence joins TRBV6-6 and TRBJ1-2; TRBD1 aligns across 9 bases. CDR3 in amino acids: CASSPGQGRDGYTF. The CDR3 DNA reads TGTGCCAGCAGTCCTGGACAGGGGCGGGATGGCTACACCTTC.